This T cell receptor beta chain appears in the sequencing data of a study of spatial heterogeneity in lung cancer. The wider study: The study consistently detected more beta-chain than alpha-chain sequences. In the raw reads, each unique TCR and UMI combination was present more than ten times on average. Overall study findings and caveats: Intratumoral expanded alpha and beta TCR counts were found to track tumor mutation counts.

The time point denotes: sample taken at primary tumor resection. TCRdb passed the 5' RACE reads through MiXCR, listing each CDR3 protein once. The profile shows 3,000 to 4,000 distinct CDR3 sequences, 6.9% of them singletons. This clonotype has only a few counts. The antigen is undetermined. For a library built for alpha chains, this beta chain is a stray read; little rests on its size. This TCR derives from a male donor with early-stage non-small cell lung cancer. This specimen was lung tumor tissue, taken at surgery.

CDR3 amino acids: CASSQEVETAQFF. The CDR3 DNA is TGTGCCAGCAGCCAAGAGGTAGAGACAGCGCAGTTTTTT. The chain joins TRBV4-2 to TRBJ1-4, with a weak D call TRBD1 (5 bases). With 0 bases removed from V and 16 bases from J, the gap between germline ends came to 15 bases. The CDR3 sequence is 13 residues long. Germline V gene sequence: CDR1 LGHNA, CDR2 YNFKEQ.